These 18 T cell receptor beta chains were sequenced from one sample in a study of blood T cells in healthy people across ages. Using a J-beta primer mix together with a sample-barcoded 5' primer, a second PCR was run for roughly 6 to 12 cycles. TCRdb independently ran MiXCR on the 5' RACE reads; one entry per CDR3 protein. The data contain about 1.4 million distinct CDR3 sequences, 59% of them singletons. Source material: blood. The receptor set was obtained from a man aged 18 to 29 in good health.

The chain carries TRBV28 and TRBJ2-5, with D maybe TRBD1 (6 bases). The J call is doubtful: the DNA matches TRBJ2-7 better. The CDR3 length is 13 residues. Germline V CDR1 and CDR2: MDHEN, SYDVKM. The CDR3 is CASGQGQPYEQYF. CDR3 DNA: TGTGCCAGCGGCCAGGGACAACCCTACGAGCAGTACTTC.

As DNA, the CDR3 is TGTGCCAGCAGCCTGCCACCCACCGGGGAGCTGTTTTTT. This codes for CASSLPPTGELFF. The chain has TRBV7-2 and TRBJ2-2; D is undetermined. Trimming shortened V by 5 bases and J by 4 bases, and 8 bases separated the two germline ends. CDR1 SGHTA and CDR2 FQGNSA come from the germline V gene. The CDR3 runs to 13 residues.

V and J are TRBV27 and TRBJ2-1; 7 bases fit TRBD2. Trimming removed 8 bases from V and 8 bases from J; junction bases left unmatched: 15. This CDR3 spans 15 amino acids. Germline V gene data show CDR1 as MNHEY and CDR2 as SMNVEV (reference sequence). Written as DNA, the CDR3 is TGTGCCAGCGGATCGATAGGGGAGGGTTCGCATGAGCAGTTCTTC. It yields the protein CASGSIGEGSHEQFF.

The rearrangement links TRBV5-5 to TRBJ1-4, with TRBD1 identical over 8 bases. The CDR3 is made up of 15 amino acids. Trimming at V came to 0 bases and at J to 6 bases, leaving 4 bases not matched to a gene. Germline values: CDR1 SGHKS, CDR2 YYEKEE (reference sequence). The CDR3: CASSLAGGMDEKLFF. CDR3 nucleotides: TGTGCCAGCAGCTTGGCAGGGGGCATGGATGAAAAACTGTTTTTT.

The rearrangement links TRBV7-9 to TRBJ2-1; weak D call: TRBD2 (5 bases). V was shortened by 4 bases and J by 11 bases, with 21 bases between the two germline ends. Germline V CDR1 and CDR2: SEHNR, FQNEAQ (reference sequence). This CDR3 is 15 amino acids long. CDR3 loop: CASSSAGGPDSKQFF. The CDR3 region has the DNA TGTGCCAGCAGCTCTGCTGGAGGACCTGACTCCAAGCAGTTCTTC.

V gene TRBV7-2 combines with J gene TRBJ2-1; D perhaps matches TRBD2 (6 bases). CDR3 size: 15 residues. Germline lookup yields CDR1 SGHTA and CDR2 FQGNSA. The germline V and J ends were trimmed by 5 bases and 7 bases, with 18 bases remaining between them. CDR3 in amino acids: CASSVGSGVGNEQFF. Here the CDR3 DNA reads TGTGCCAGCAGCGTAGGGTCGGGGGTGGGTAATGAGCAGTTCTTC.

This clonotype came up a few times. The genes are TRBV25-1 and TRBJ2-1; TRBD1 aligns across 7 bases. Trimming took 6 bases from V and 8 from J; bases not matched to a gene: 7. The CDR3 is made up of 13 amino acids. CDR1 and CDR2 (germline): MGHDK, SYGVNS. The CDR3 here is CASRTTGYHEQFF. The CDR3 region has the DNA TGTGCCAGCAGAACGACAGGGTATCATGAGCAGTTCTTC.

The chain links TRBV5-1 to TRBJ2-1; TRBD1 agrees at 8 bases. The J call may be incorrect, as the DNA end agrees better with TRBJ2-7. Germline V lookup: CDR1 SGHRS, CDR2 YFSETQ. The length of the CDR3 is 15 residues. CDR3 nucleotides: TGCGCCAGCAGCTTTGACAGGGGATACTACAATGAGCAGTACTTC. It specifies CASSFDRGYYNEQYF.

Only one count was recorded for this clonotype. The rearrangement joins TRBV7-9 to TRBJ2-1, with TRBD2 matching 13 bases. Per the germline V gene, CDR1 is SEHNR and CDR2 is FQNEAQ (reference sequence). The length of the CDR3 is 19 residues. V lost 5 bases and J lost 0; bases outside the gene matches: 10. The CDR3 reads CASSPLTSGRPDSYNEQFF. The CDR3 DNA follows: TGTGCCAGCAGCCCGCTGACTAGCGGGAGGCCCGACTCCTACAATGAGCAGTTCTTC.

The V call is TRBV20-1, the J call TRBJ2-4; the match to TRBD1 covers 7 bases. With the DNA end fitting TRBJ2-7 better, the J assignment may be wrong. The CDR3 has 16 amino acids. The germline gives CDR1 DFQATT, CDR2 SNEGSKA (reference sequence). CDR3 coding DNA: TGCAGTGCTAGAGATCTACTGGGACAGATAACCTACGAGCAGTACTTC. Its translation is CSARDLLGQITYEQYF.

V and J are TRBV12-3 or TRBV12-4 and TRBJ2-3; tentatively, D is TRBD2 (7 bases). This CDR3 contains 16 residues. V lost 1 base and J lost 5, with 16 bases in between. CDR3 region: CASSLGGGAILDTQYF. The CDR3 DNA sequence: TGTGCCAGCAGTTTAGGGGGGGGGGCCATCTTAGATACGCAGTATTTT.

This clonotype occurred a few times. DNA for the CDR3: TGTGCCAGCAGCGTTAGCGGGACTAGCGCCGGTAGAAGAGATACGCAGTATTTT. As protein: CASSVSGTSAGRRDTQYF. The V call is TRBV9, the J call TRBJ2-3, with 10 bases identical to TRBD2. The V and J ends lost 2 bases and 5 bases, in that order; junction bases with no gene match: 14. The V gene's germline CDR1 is SGDLS and CDR2 YYNGEE. The CDR3 sequence is 18 residues long.

This clonotype appeared once. This chain links TRBV11-2 with TRBJ2-1; D gene unclear. Germline lookup yields CDR1 SGHAT and CDR2 FQNNGV. The CDR3 loop spans 18 amino acids. V was pared by 0 bases and J by 0 bases, with 15 bases between. CDR3 sequence reads: CASSLEWALRSSYNEQFF. CDR3 coding DNA: TGTGCCAGCAGCTTAGAGTGGGCCCTTCGAAGCTCCTACAATGAGCAGTTCTTC.

The rearrangement uses TRBV4-2 and TRBJ1-2; D remains ambiguous. V lost 1 base and J 5 bases, leaving 8 bases between the germline ends. CDR1 is LGHNA, CDR2 YNFKEQ, per germline. This CDR3 comprises 13 residues. The CDR3 region is CASSQAIRYGYTF. CDR3 nucleotides: TGTGCCAGCAGCCAAGCTATTAGATATGGCTACACCTTC.

The chain recombines TRBV13 with TRBJ1-1; 10 bases line up with TRBD1. This CDR3 contains 17 residues. Germline CDR1 and CDR2: PRHDT and FYEKMQ (reference sequence). The J segment lost 2 bases and the V segment lost 4 bases, leaving 10 bases of the junction unmatched. The CDR3 nucleotides are TGTGCCAGCAGCTCGAAGCGGGACAGGGGTTTCAACACTGAAGCTTTCTTT. Its translation: CASSSKRDRGFNTEAFF.

This clonotype was counted between two and nine times. The rearrangement joins TRBV12-3 or TRBV12-4 to TRBJ2-3; D perhaps matches TRBD1 (5 bases). There are 14 residues in the CDR3. Trimming took 3 bases from V and 1 from J, leaving 8 bases between them. CDR3 amino acids: CASSFRVGTDTQYF. In DNA, the CDR3 is TGTGCCAGCAGTTTCAGGGTTGGCACAGATACGCAGTATTTT.

The chain joins TRBV4-1 to TRBJ2-7; 7 bases agree with TRBD2. V dropped 4 bases and J dropped 2; count of bases not matched to a gene: 8. From germline, CDR1 is MGHRA and CDR2 YSYEKL. The CDR3 consists of 15 residues. The DNA of the CDR3 is TGCGCCAGCAGCCCCTTGGCTAGCGGAACCTACGAGCAGTACTTC. As protein: CASSPLASGTYEQYF.

The chain links TRBV3-1 to TRBJ2-7, with D unresolved. The length of the CDR3 is 13 residues. Trimming removed 3 bases at V and 1 base at J, with 7 bases between. Germline V lookup: CDR1 LGHDT, CDR2 YNNKEL (reference sequence). The DNA for the CDR3 is TGTGCCAGCAGCCATGAGAATTCCTACGAGCAGTACTTC. Its protein is CASSHENSYEQYF.